What follows are 17 T cell receptor beta chains derived from one specimen sequenced in a study of OX40 agonist ivuxolimab in advanced cancers. Libraries were prepared through the immunoSEQ multiplex PCR assay. In TCRdb, the immuneACCESS table is reduced to in-frame sequences with V and J assigned. These tables do not hold every clone; where another copy was compared, an unresolved V gene accounts for under half, and the others remain unexplained. For this sample the table gives about 11,000 clones, of which 77% were detected only once. The ten biggest clones cover roughly 15% of the sample. Source: CD4+ or CD8+ T cells sorted from blood, taken in a trial of the OX40 agonist ivuxolimab. These receptors all come from an adult with an advanced solid tumor such as melanoma, head and neck, liver or kidney cancer.

V and J are TRBV11-2 and TRBJ1-2; no reliable D call. The V end was cut by 2 bases, the J end by 2 bases, with 12 bases between. Germline V gene data show CDR1 as SGHAT and CDR2 as FQNNGV. This CDR3 contains 15 residues. Here the CDR3 reads CASSLSRAVNYGYTF. In DNA, the CDR3 is TGTGCCAGCAGCTTATCGAGGGCAGTCAACTATGGCTACACCTTC.

This rearrangement joins TRBV5-4 to TRBJ2-5; 10 nucleotides agree with TRBD2. Germline V gene lookup returns CDR1 SGHNT and CDR2 YYREEE (reference sequence). Unmatched junction bases numbered 5, after V lost 3 bases and J lost 0 bases. CDR3 length equals 16 residues. CDR3 residues: CASSSQLAGYQETQYF. CDR3 nucleotides: TGTGCCAGCAGCTCCCAACTAGCGGGGTACCAAGAGACCCAGTACTTC.

This sequence joins TRBV2 and TRBJ2-2; 9 bases match TRBD1. Losses at the gene ends were 6 bases for V and 6 bases for J; bases not matched to a gene: 8. This CDR3 is built from 15 residues. Germline V CDR1 and CDR2: SNHLY, FYNNEI. In nucleotides, the CDR3 is TGTGCCAGCAGCTGGACAGGGGAGAAGGCCGGGGAGCTGTTTTTT. Amino acid sequence: CASSWTGEKAGELFF.

This clone showed up just once. CDR3 nucleotide sequence: TGTGCCAGCAGTTTTGGGTCCACAGGGGTCGACGAGCAGTACTTC. As protein: CASSFGSTGVDEQYF. The rearrangement links TRBV6-5 to TRBJ2-7; TRBD1 matches at 7 bases. The germline V gene has CDR1 MNHEY and CDR2 SVGAGI. This CDR3 region has 15 residues. After removal of 4 bases from V and 5 bases from J, the junction contained 11 bases not matched to a gene.

This clone was seen just once. V and J are TRBV21-1 and TRBJ1-1; TRBD1 reflects the table's D call only, with no check against the DNA. TRBV21-1 is labeled a pseudogene. CDR3 size: 12 residues. CDR3 coding DNA: TGTGCCAGCAGACCTAAGGGGGCTGAAGCTTTCTTT. This translates into CASRPKGAEAFF.

This clone was found once. J is TRBJ1-1 and V is TRBV15; D ambiguous. Germline lookup yields CDR1 LNHNV and CDR2 YYDKDF (reference sequence). The CDR3 runs 14 residues. V dropped 5 bases and J dropped 0 bases, with 10 bases sitting between them. CDR3 loop: CATSGSWVNTEAFF. DNA for the CDR3: TGTGCCACCAGCGGTTCATGGGTGAACACTGAAGCTTTCTTT.

The chain employs TRBV30 and TRBJ1-2, with 7 bases fitting TRBD1. Germline-derived CDR1 and CDR2 are GTSNPN and SVGIG (reference sequence). There are 12 residues in the CDR3. With 1 base clipped from V and 8 bases from J, the junction kept 4 bases outside the gene matches. In DNA, the CDR3 is TGTGCCTGGAGTGGAGGGACAGCGGGCTACACCTTC. Protein product: CAWSGGTAGYTF.

The chain employs TRBV4-2 and TRBJ1-2; D call uncertain. The germline V and J ends were trimmed by 1 base and 7 bases, with 7 bases remaining between them. The CDR3 extends over 12 amino acids. Germline V gene lookup returns CDR1 LGHNA and CDR2 YNFKEQ. The CDR3 is CASSQVTGGYTF. The CDR3 DNA is TGTGCCAGCAGCCAAGTGACGGGTGGCTACACCTTC.

V gene TRBV9 combines with J gene TRBJ2-7; D gene uncertain. V was trimmed by 0 bases and J by 6 bases, leaving 7 bases between them. The CDR3 has 12 residues. In germline, CDR1 is SGDLS, CDR2 YYNGEE. CDR3 DNA: TGTGCCAGCAGCGTAGGAAATTGCGAGCAGTACTTC. Protein sequence: CASSVGNCEQYF. Combining the CDR3 with reference TRBV9 and TRBJ2-7 gives the whole variable domain DSGVTQTPKHLITATGQRVTLRCSPRSGDLSVYWYQQSLDQGLQFLIQYYNGEERAKGNILERFSAQQFPDLHSELNLSSLELGDSALYFCASSVGNCEQYFGPGTRLTVT.

This clone came up a few times. The chain has TRBV9 and TRBJ1-1; D remains ambiguous. CDR1 SGDLS and CDR2 YYNGEE come from the germline V gene. Trimming removed 0 bases at V and 1 base at J, with 10 bases between. This CDR3 spans 15 amino acids. CDR3 sequence (DNA): TGTGCCAGCAGCGTAGGGGGAGGACCGAACACTGAAGCTTTCTTT. It specifies CASSVGGGPNTEAFF.

The chain joins TRBV7-9 to TRBJ2-7; the D is unclear. The CDR3 is made up of 12 amino acids. Germline loops: CDR1 SEHNR, CDR2 FQNEAQ (reference sequence). Trimming took 5 bases from V and 3 from J, leaving 8 bases between them. CDR3 amino acids: CASSATYYEQYF. In DNA form, the CDR3 reads TGTGCCAGCAGCGCGACCTACTACGAGCAGTACTTC.

The chain carries TRBV11-2 and TRBJ2-3; no reliable D call. The CDR3 sequence is 12 residues long. The V end was cut by 5 bases, the J end by 2 bases, with 5 bases between. Germline V lookup: CDR1 SGHAT, CDR2 FQNNGV. CDR3 in DNA: TGTGCCAGCAGCCGCTTCACAGATACGCAGTATTTT. This codes for CASSRFTDTQYF.

This clone was recorded once. This rearrangement joins TRBV11-2 to TRBJ1-2, with D tentatively TRBD1 (6 bases). CDR3 length: 15 residues. CDR1 SGHAT and CDR2 FQNNGV come from the germline V gene. V dropped 5 bases and J dropped 2 bases, with 15 bases sitting between them. DNA of the CDR3: TGTGCCAGCAGCGCGCAGGGGTTTGGGAACTATGGCTACACCTTC. Translating gives CASSAQGFGNYGYTF.

The chain carries TRBV19 and TRBJ1-1; D uncertain. V lost 1 base and J 0 bases, leaving 3 bases between the germline ends. There are 13 residues in the CDR3. The germline CDR1 and CDR2 sequences are LNHDA and SQIVND (reference sequence). The CDR3 bases are TGTGCCAGTAGTATAGGAATGAACACTGAAGCTTTCTTT. Encoded protein: CASSIGMNTEAFF.

This chain links TRBV6-5 with TRBJ2-7; D remains ambiguous. Trimming cost V 0 bases and J 3 bases, with 6 bases left between them. CDR3 size: 13 residues. Germline V gene sequence: CDR1 MNHEY, CDR2 SVGAGI. The CDR3 DNA is TGTGCCAGCAGTTACTCGCCTAGCTACGAGCAGTACTTC. Protein product: CASSYSPSYEQYF.

Concerning this clone itself: At one boundary the junction diverges from the germline segment, which might be a read error. This chain uses TRBV2 with TRBJ2-3; 9 nucleotides agree with TRBD2. The CDR3 contains 14 residues. Germline assignment: CDR1 SNHLY and CDR2 FYNNEI. CDR3 sequence reads: CASSGGTSRDTQYF. The CDR3 DNA follows: TGTGCCAGCAGTGGAGGGACTAGCAGAGATACGCAGTATTTT. Full variable domain (outside the CDR3, taken from reference TRBV2 and TRBJ2-3): EPEVTQTPSHQVTQMGQEVILRCVPISNHLYFYWYRQILGQKVEFLVSFYNNEISEKSEIFDDQFSVERPDGSNFTLKIRSTKLEDSAMYFCASSGGTSRDTQYFGPGTRLTVL.

This chain connects TRBV5-1 to TRBJ2-7; D is unresolved. Germline V gene data show CDR1 as SGHRS and CDR2 as YFSETQ. Trimming pared 1 base from V and 0 bases from J, leaving 11 bases between. CDR3 length: 15 residues. CDR3 protein: CASSLRLESSYEQYF. CDR3 DNA: TGCGCCAGCAGCTTGAGGTTGGAAAGCTCCTACGAGCAGTACTTC.